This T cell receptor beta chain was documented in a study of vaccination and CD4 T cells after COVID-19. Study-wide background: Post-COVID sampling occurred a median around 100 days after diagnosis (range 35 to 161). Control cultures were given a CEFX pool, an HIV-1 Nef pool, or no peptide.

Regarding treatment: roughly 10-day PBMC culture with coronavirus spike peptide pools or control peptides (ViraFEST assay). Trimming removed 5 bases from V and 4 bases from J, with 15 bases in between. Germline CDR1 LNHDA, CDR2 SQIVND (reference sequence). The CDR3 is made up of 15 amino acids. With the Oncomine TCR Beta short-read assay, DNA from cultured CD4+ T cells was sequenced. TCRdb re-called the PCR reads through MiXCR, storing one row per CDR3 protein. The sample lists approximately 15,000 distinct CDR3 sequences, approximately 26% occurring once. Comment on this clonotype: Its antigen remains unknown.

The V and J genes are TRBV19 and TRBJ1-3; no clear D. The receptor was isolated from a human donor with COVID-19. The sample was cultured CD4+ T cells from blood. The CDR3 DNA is TGTGCCAGTAGTCCTGTTGTCCCAGGAGGAAACACCATATATTTT. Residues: CASSPVVPGGNTIYF.